This TCR beta chain was recovered during a study of cytomegalovirus exposure and HLA in healthy donors (dated by TCRdb to between 2016 and 2019). About the investigation overall: In an earlier analysis of roughly 590 of the donors, 250 to 300 Gb of sequence data and 95 million to 130 million unique TCR beta sequences from some 170 million T cells were reported. In a later genetic analysis, genome-wide SNP genotypes for about 65% of the roughly 670 donors were used, and that subset was treated as a discovery cohort. In addition to the first cohort of approximately 650 subjects, a separate validation cohort of 120 different subjects was used. Alongside the repertoire data, information on donor age, sex, ethnicity and CMV serostatus was compiled. Roughly 300 gigabases of sequencing data and roughly 81 million unique TCR sequences made up an early release that covered under 750 HLA-typed donors. To predict cytomegalovirus infection status, the study combined high-throughput TCR immunosequencing, statistical association of individual TCRs with disease status, and machine learning. Rather than using new phenotypic data, the later analysis identified candidate immune exposures from TCR beta sequences and from how often those sequences occurred across donors. Among the roughly 400 genotyped donors, around 81% belonged to the genetic ancestry cluster associated with self-reported Caucasian donors. Using immunosequencing, the study profiled T cell repertoires from approximately 700 subjects and related those repertoires to cytomegalovirus serostatus. Because of strong linkage in the cohort, roughly 5 DR-DQ haplotypes were treated as single units for association and clustering. An earlier analysis of a few hundred of the donors applied high-throughput TCR beta sequencing to assess whether each TCR beta V gene segment acted as functional or pseudogenic. On average, 235,054 unique TCR beta nucleotide sequences were sequenced per donor among 398 genotyped donors of the cohort, with roughly 18% of those sequences being non-productive. The study aimed to test whether cataloging public T cell receptors could reveal signatures of past pathogen exposure. Typing coverage varied by locus: 629-630 donors for A, B, C, DRB1 and DQB1; approximately 520 for DQA1; over 600 for DPA1; under 490 for DPB1. Every repertoire in the discovery cohort had been generated on one and the same sequencing platform. A later analysis re-examined previously published TCR beta repertoires from about 700 donors and added high-resolution HLA genotyping to investigate patterns of TCR occurrence. HLA typing included class I and class II loci at four-digit resolution.

In the germline V gene (reference sequence), CDR1 corresponds to SGHNT and CDR2 to YYREEE. V is shortened by 6 bases, J by 3 bases, and the region joining them spans 13 bases. From cysteine to phenylalanine, the CDR3 is 14 amino acids long. The read is trimmed to its CDR3 DNA, 42 bases read in frame from base 1. Points on this clone: Its antigen is currently not known. Per-nucleotide qualities are absent, and no much larger clonotype sits a single base away.

Beyond this particular receptor, the publication reports: In a later analysis, several top co-occurrence clusters were reported to appear linked to parvovirus B19, influenza, CMV and Epstein-Barr virus. HLA typing was unavailable for some donors at each locus, so association tests used only the typed subset. Linkage disequilibrium might explain the correlated functional status among segregating V segments, but an unknown experimental factor could not be excluded. Compared with the 666-donor mean, donors in an Asian-associated ancestry cluster had fewer N-insertions in productive TCRs, according to a later genetic analysis. A total of some 180 TCR beta chains were listed by the study as associated with cytomegalovirus. CMV serostatus was the only immune exposure information available for the cohort. It was suggested by the authors that the approach could potentially be generalized to other disease states and immunological phenotypes. V-gene and J-gene trimming of TCR beta chains was associated with a missense DCLRE1C variant in a later genetic analysis, and the association was replicated in an independent cohort. A further reported finding was that TCR beta sequences accurately predicted the HLA-A and HLA-B alleles for most subjects in the first cohort. Some IMGT-functional V segments, including TRBV6-2 and TRBV6-3, could not be distinguished by the 87-base-pair reads and were therefore excluded. The earlier analysis of approximately 540 of the donors excluded roughly 16 rarely observed V segments, including chromosome 9 orphons, because counts were too low. Specific HLA alleles were associated with 16,951 TCR beta sequences at a false discovery rate of 0.05 in a later analysis. Only TCR beta chains were sequenced in this cohort, and the absence of alpha or paired-chain data limited detectable features. An earlier analysis of approximately 530 of the donors showed that most TCR beta V segments appeared in productive rearrangements either about 87% or about 30% of the time, which broadly matched IMGT annotations. In vitro tests confirmed that a few of the cytomegalovirus-associated TCR beta chains recognize cytomegalovirus antigens. In a later analysis, the rate of TCR association differed among HLA loci, with DRB1 alleles having the most associated TCRs and HLA-C alleles having the fewest. Most CMV-associated TCR beta chains appeared to be HLA-restricted in a later analysis, and the HLA associations seemed to be driven largely by CMV exposure. Presence/absence analyses assumed roughly uniform sequencing depth across donors, an assumption that may not hold. The classifier was reported to diagnose cytomegalovirus status with high specificity and sensitivity in both the original cohort and the validation cohort. A group of highly shared sequence variants was considered likely to be a technical artifact of the sequencing pipeline. Most TCR sequences were seen in very few donors, while some public TCRs were found in many individuals. In a later analysis, HLA-associated TCR beta chains showed more clonal expansion and lower generation probabilities than non-associated chains that were equally common. When HLA alleles, especially DR and DQ, strongly co-occurred, attributing TCR associations to individual alleles was difficult.

Library generation was performed with the immunoSEQ multiplex PCR assay. For the multiplex PCR, a mixture combining 60 forward primers for TCR Vbeta segments and 13 reverse primers for TCR Jbeta segments was used. Amplification of the CDR3 region of rearranged TCR beta genes was performed with a multiplex PCR assay on genomic DNA. On the Illumina HiSeq System, the amplified TCR beta libraries were sequenced as 87-base-pair reads. The source study handled its data this way. A later analysis tallied roughly 80 million unique TCR beta chains across the 666 repertoires, and some 10 million of those chains were shared by two or more donors. A nearest-neighbor algorithm error-corrected the raw reads and collapsed the reads into unique sequences, merging closely related sequences to remove PCR and sequencing errors. CDR3 sequences were aligned to IMGT reference sequences to assign V, D and J gene segments. For a sequence to be retained, a match of at least six nucleotides to both a V gene segment and a J gene segment was required. A rearrangement counted as productive if the CDR3 had no stop codons and remained in frame with V and J, and every other rearrangement counted as non-productive. CDR3 was defined according to IMGT convention as the region running from the second conserved V-encoded cysteine to the conserved J-encoded phenylalanine. The earlier analysis of 550 to 650 of the donors excluded any sequence lacking an unambiguous match to a single V gene segment. An earlier analysis of 587 of the donors classified V segments as functional when productive rearrangements were above 56.7% and as segregating when the standard deviation between donors was above 5%. A statistical classification framework was built to diagnose cytomegalovirus status from the catalog of TCR beta chain sequences. In a later analysis, V and J genes were assigned by comparing TCR nucleotide sequences against IMGT/GENE-DB human TR gene sequences. A later analysis assigned CDR3 sequences and most-parsimonious VDJ recombination scenarios with the TCRdist pipeline. In a later analysis, every TCR beta chain was defined by the combination of its CDR3 amino acid sequence and its V-gene family, and reads without a unique V-gene family were dropped. A later analysis removed several hundred highly shared, low-generation-probability nucleotide sequences to deal with suspected cross-contamination and a sequencing artifact. In a later analysis, a clonal expansion index was calculated for each public chain from normalized within-repertoire ranks of inferred template counts. Generation probabilities in a later analysis came from a VDJ recombination model fitted to out-of-frame rearrangements, and those results were checked against IGoR. A later analysis scored TCR-TCR, TCR-HLA and TCR-CMV co-occurrence with hypergeometric tests, applying a repertoire-size bias correction to TCR pairs. In a later analysis, false discovery rates were estimated by permuting HLA or CMV assignments 20 times. In a later analysis, co-occurring TCRs were grouped using DBSCAN, with TCRdist sequence similarity added in when clustering inside HLA-allele-positive subsets. Co-occurrence clustering excluded repertoires with fewer than 30,000 or more than 120,000 public chains, plus five with anomalous nucleotide sharing. Held by TCRdb, this immuneACCESS table contains in-frame sequences only and omits some clones. Under half of the omission traces to an unresolved V gene where checked; the cause of the rest is unknown. D and trimming were read from the DNA, whereas the V and J calls and clone size are those reported in that table. This sample is represented by a few hundred thousand clones; approximately 68% of them were singletons. Roughly 1.9% of the sample comes from the top ten.

The cohort comprised around 700 healthy bone marrow donors. At the time of sampling, every cohort member was nominally healthy, though immune exposures that went unrecorded were likely present. The donor was CMV seronegative and was included in the group of hundreds of seronegative cohort members. A peripheral blood sample was collected from each donor, and TCR beta sequencing was performed on peripheral blood mononuclear cells. Genomic DNA extraction from the blood cell samples was performed with the Qiagen DNeasy Blood Extraction Kit. The chain is encoded by TRBV5-4 joined to TRBJ2-1, with no reliable assignment of the D segment. The sequence came from a woman aged 30 to 39 in good health and CMV-seronegative. Sequenced: PBMCs. The base sequence is TGTGCCAGCACGCTTCATAACAGCTACAATGAGCAGTTCTTC. It codes for CASTLHNSYNEQFF.